This T cell receptor (beta chain) emerged from a study of cytomegalovirus exposure and HLA in healthy donors (dated by TCRdb to 2016 to 2017). With regard to the full study: An earlier analysis of approximately 590 of the donors reported approximately 300 Gb of sequence data and some 120 million unique TCR beta sequences from about 200 million T cells. Five DR-DQ haplotypes were handled as single units for association and clustering, since linkage in the cohort was strong. A separate validation cohort of about 110 different subjects was used in addition to the approximately 670-subject first cohort. Typing coverage varied by locus: about 620-640 donors for A, B, C, DRB1 and DQB1; about 520 for DQA1; approximately 610 for DPA1; roughly 450 for DPB1. Among some 400 genotyped donors of the cohort, an average of around 220,000 unique TCR beta nucleotide sequences was sequenced per donor, of which roughly 18% were non-productive. To decide whether each TCR beta V gene segment behaved as functional or pseudogenic, an earlier analysis of several hundred of the donors relied on high-throughput TCR beta sequencing. Rather than drawing on any new phenotypic data, the later analysis identified candidate immune exposures from TCR beta sequences and the way those sequences occurred across donors. Every repertoire in the discovery cohort had been generated on one and the same sequencing platform. Of the roughly 410 genotyped donors, roughly 80% were placed in the genetic ancestry cluster associated with self-reported Caucasian donors. In a later genetic analysis, genome-wide SNP genotypes for about 55% of the roughly 670 donors were used, and that subset was treated as a discovery cohort. The T cell repertoires of 666 subjects were profiled by immunosequencing and related to cytomegalovirus serostatus. Both class I and class II loci were covered by HLA typing, at four-digit resolution. An early release covering roughly 640 HLA-typed donors comprised about 290 gigabases of sequencing data and tens of millions of unique TCR sequences. High-throughput TCR immunosequencing, statistical association of individual TCRs with disease status, and machine learning were combined to predict cytomegalovirus infection status. Donor age, sex, ethnicity and CMV serostatus were compiled alongside the repertoire data. A later analysis re-examined previously published TCR beta repertoires from 610 or so donors and added high-resolution HLA genotyping to investigate patterns of TCR occurrence. The study aimed to test whether cataloging public T cell receptors could reveal signatures of past pathogen exposure. Overall study outcomes, separate from this receptor: An association between a missense DCLRE1C variant and V-gene and J-gene trimming of TCR beta chains was found in a later genetic analysis and replicated in an independent cohort. The cohort was sequenced for TCR beta chains only, and without alpha or paired-chain data the features that could be detected were limited. Specific HLA alleles were associated with roughly 17,000 TCR beta sequences at a false discovery rate of 0.05 in a later analysis. Compared with equally common non-associated chains, HLA-associated TCR beta chains in a later analysis were more clonally expanded and had lower generation probabilities. A group of highly shared sequence variants was considered likely to be a technical artifact of the sequencing pipeline. When HLA alleles, especially DR and DQ, strongly co-occurred, TCR associations were difficult to assign to individual alleles. In a later analysis, several top co-occurrence clusters were reported to appear linked to parvovirus B19, influenza, CMV and Epstein-Barr virus. A later genetic analysis reported fewer N-insertions in productive TCRs among donors in an Asian-associated ancestry cluster than the roughly 670-donor mean. The study gave a list of under 200 TCR beta chains associated with cytomegalovirus. Most TCR sequences were seen in very few donors, while some public TCRs were found in many individuals. For the cohort, immune exposure information was limited to CMV serostatus. The 87-base-pair reads could not distinguish some IMGT-functional V segments, including TRBV6-2 and TRBV6-3, so those segments were excluded. A further reported finding was that TCR beta sequences accurately predicted the HLA-A and HLA-B alleles for most subjects in the first cohort. In vitro tests confirmed that a few of the cytomegalovirus-associated TCR beta chains recognize cytomegalovirus antigens. In a later analysis, TCR association rates were found to vary across HLA loci, with the most associated TCRs seen for DRB1 alleles and the fewest for HLA-C alleles. It was suggested by the authors that the approach could potentially be generalized to other disease states and immunological phenotypes. Around 16 rarely observed V segments, including chromosome 9 orphons, were excluded from the earlier analysis of about 600 of the donors because counts were too low. According to a later analysis, most CMV-associated TCR beta chains appeared to be HLA-restricted, and the HLA associations seemed to be driven largely by CMV exposure. Roughly uniform sequencing depth across donors was assumed in presence/absence analyses, although this assumption may not hold. In an earlier analysis of more than 450 of the donors, most TCR beta V segments were observed in productive rearrangements about 90% or about 30% of the time, broadly matching IMGT annotations. Cytomegalovirus status was reported to be diagnosed by the classifier with high specificity and sensitivity in both the original and validation cohorts. HLA typing was unavailable for some donors at each locus, so association tests used only the typed subset. Linkage disequilibrium might explain the correlated functional status among segregating V segments, but an unknown experimental factor could not be excluded.

The library was prepared using the immunoSEQ multiplex PCR assay. The multiplex PCR relied on a mix of 60 forward primers for TCR Vbeta segments and 13 reverse primers for TCR Jbeta segments. The CDR3 region of rearranged TCR beta genes was amplified from genomic DNA with a multiplex PCR assay. On the Illumina HiSeq System, the amplified TCR beta libraries were sequenced as 87-base-pair reads. As for how the authors treated the data: A later analysis tallied approximately 87 million unique TCR beta chains across the 666 repertoires, and about 10 million of those chains were shared by two or more donors. To remove PCR and sequencing errors, raw reads were error-corrected and collapsed into unique sequences using a nearest-neighbor algorithm that merged closely related sequences. V, D and J gene segments were assigned by aligning CDR3 sequences to IMGT reference sequences. For a sequence to be retained, at least a six-nucleotide match to both a V gene segment and a J gene segment was required. Rearrangements were called productive when the CDR3 lacked stop codons and stayed in frame with V and J; all others were non-productive. CDR3 was defined by IMGT convention, running from the second conserved V-encoded cysteine to the conserved J-encoded phenylalanine. Sequences without an unambiguous match to a single V gene segment were excluded from the earlier analysis of 500 to 700 of the donors. An earlier analysis of approximately 590 of the donors classified V segments as functional when productive rearrangements were above 56.7% and as segregating when the standard deviation between donors was above 5%. A statistical classification framework was developed to diagnose cytomegalovirus status using the catalog of TCR beta chain sequences. In a later analysis, TCR nucleotide sequences were compared against IMGT/GENE-DB human TR gene sequences so that V and J genes could be assigned. The TCRdist pipeline was used in a later analysis to assign CDR3 sequences and most-parsimonious VDJ recombination scenarios. In a later analysis, each TCR beta chain was defined by its CDR3 amino acid sequence together with its V-gene family, and reads without a unique V-gene family were excluded. A later analysis removed 500 to 600 highly shared, low-generation-probability nucleotide sequences to deal with suspected cross-contamination and a sequencing artifact. A later analysis calculated a clonal expansion index for each public chain from normalized within-repertoire ranks of inferred template counts. Generation probabilities in a later analysis came from a VDJ recombination model fitted to out-of-frame rearrangements, and those results were checked against IGoR. In a later analysis, TCR-TCR, TCR-HLA and TCR-CMV co-occurrence was scored with hypergeometric tests, and a repertoire-size bias correction was applied to TCR pairs. In a later analysis, false discovery rates were estimated by permuting HLA or CMV assignments 20 times. In a later analysis, co-occurring TCRs were grouped using DBSCAN, with TCRdist sequence similarity added in when clustering inside HLA-allele-positive subsets. Co-occurrence clustering excluded repertoires with fewer than 30,000 or more than 120,000 public chains, plus five with anomalous nucleotide sharing. Held by TCRdb, this immuneACCESS table contains in-frame sequences only and omits some clones. Under half of the omission traces to an unresolved V gene where checked; the cause of the rest is unknown. V and J calls and clone size follow that table, whereas D and trimming were derived from the DNA. This sample comprises roughly 140,000 clones, about 79% of them detected only once. Approximately 1.5% of the sample is in the top ten clones.

The cohort consisted of approximately 670 healthy bone marrow donors. At the time of sampling, all cohort members were nominally healthy, though unrecorded immune exposures were likely present. The donor tested CMV seronegative and was one of the 352 seronegative cohort members. A peripheral blood sample was provided by each donor, and peripheral blood mononuclear cells were used for TCR beta sequencing. The Qiagen DNeasy Blood Extraction Kit was used to extract genomic DNA from the blood cell samples. In the case of this clone: What antigen it recognizes has not been identified. It has no much larger one-base neighbor in the sample; base qualities were not kept.

The junction carries 12 bases between V and J, which are trimmed by 1 base and 2 bases respectively. CDR1 SGHVS and CDR2 FQNEAQ are derived from the germline V gene. Including cysteine and phenylalanine, the CDR3 has 16 amino acids. Only the CDR3 region is kept as DNA, spanning 48 bases read in frame from base 1. The sequenced sample consisted of PBMCs. This TCR came from a woman aged 25 to 39 in good health and CMV-seronegative. In this chain, TRBV7-8 is recombined with TRBJ1-5; the D gene cannot be resolved reliably. The CDR3 sequence is CASSLVGGLGNQPQHF. The DNA sequence reads TGTGCCAGCAGCTTAGTTGGCGGGCTGGGCAATCAGCCCCAGCATTTT. The CDR3, completed at both ends by the reference TRBV7-8 and TRBJ1-5 genes, gives the full variable domain GAGVSQSPRYKVAKRGQDVALRCDPISGHVSLFWYQQALGQGPEFLTYFQNEAQLDKSGLPSDRFFAERPEGSVSTLKIQRTQQEDSAVYLCASSLVGGLGNQPQHFGDGTRLSIL.